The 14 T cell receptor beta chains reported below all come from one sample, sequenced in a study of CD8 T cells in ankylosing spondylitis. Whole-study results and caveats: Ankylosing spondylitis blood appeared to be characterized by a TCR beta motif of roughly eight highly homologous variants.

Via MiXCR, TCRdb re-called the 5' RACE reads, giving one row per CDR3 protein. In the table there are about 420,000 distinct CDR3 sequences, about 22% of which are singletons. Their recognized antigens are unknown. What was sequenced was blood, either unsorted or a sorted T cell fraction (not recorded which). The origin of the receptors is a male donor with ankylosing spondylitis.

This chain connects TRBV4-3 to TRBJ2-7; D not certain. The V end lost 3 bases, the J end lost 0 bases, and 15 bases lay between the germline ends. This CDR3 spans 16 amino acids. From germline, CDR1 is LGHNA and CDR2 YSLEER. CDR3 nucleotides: TGCGCCAGCAGCCACCCCACAGCCCAGAGCTCCTACGAGCAGTACTTC. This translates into CASSHPTAQSSYEQYF.

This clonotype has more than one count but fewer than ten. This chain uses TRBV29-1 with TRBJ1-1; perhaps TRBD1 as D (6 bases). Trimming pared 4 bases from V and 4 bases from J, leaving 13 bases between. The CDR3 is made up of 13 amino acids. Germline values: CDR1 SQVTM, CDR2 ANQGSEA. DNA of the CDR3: TGCAGCGTTGCCCGGGGAGGGGGCACTGAAGCTTTCTTT. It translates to CSVARGGGTEAFF.

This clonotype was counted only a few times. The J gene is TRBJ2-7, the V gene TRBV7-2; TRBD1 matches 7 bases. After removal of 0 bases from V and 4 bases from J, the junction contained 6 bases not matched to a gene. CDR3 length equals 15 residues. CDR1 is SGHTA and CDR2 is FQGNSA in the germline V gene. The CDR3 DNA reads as TGTGCCAGCAGCTTAGCAGCAGGGGGTCCTTACGAGCAGTACTTC. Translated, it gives CASSLAAGGPYEQYF.

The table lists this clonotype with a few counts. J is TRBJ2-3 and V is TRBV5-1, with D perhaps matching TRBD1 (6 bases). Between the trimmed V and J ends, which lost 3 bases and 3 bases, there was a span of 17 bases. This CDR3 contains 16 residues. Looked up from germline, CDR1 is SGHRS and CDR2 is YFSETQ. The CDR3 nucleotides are TGCGCCAGCAGCTGGTACCGGGACATGGATACAGATACGCAGTATTTT. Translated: CASSWYRDMDTDTQYF.

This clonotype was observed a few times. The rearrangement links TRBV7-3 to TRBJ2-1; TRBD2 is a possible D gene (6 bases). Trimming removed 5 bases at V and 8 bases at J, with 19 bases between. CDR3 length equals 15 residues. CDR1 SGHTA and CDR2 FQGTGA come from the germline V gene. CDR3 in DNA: TGTGCCAGCAGCCCCAGTGGGGACTTGTTTTATGAGCAGTTCTTC. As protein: CASSPSGDLFYEQFF.

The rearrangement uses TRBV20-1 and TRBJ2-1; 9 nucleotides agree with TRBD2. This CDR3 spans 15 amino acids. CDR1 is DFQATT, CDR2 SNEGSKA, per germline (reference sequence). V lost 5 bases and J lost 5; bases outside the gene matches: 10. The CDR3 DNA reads TGCAGTGCTCCAGCCTTAGCGGGAGTGGACAATGAGCAGTTCTTC. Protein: CSAPALAGVDNEQFF.

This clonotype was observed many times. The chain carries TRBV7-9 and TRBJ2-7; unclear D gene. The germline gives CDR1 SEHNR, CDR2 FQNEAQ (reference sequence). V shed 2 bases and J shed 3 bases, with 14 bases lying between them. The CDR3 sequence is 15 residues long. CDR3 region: CASSLIGWKSYEQYF. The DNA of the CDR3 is TGTGCCAGCAGCTTAATCGGTTGGAAGAGCTACGAGCAGTACTTC.

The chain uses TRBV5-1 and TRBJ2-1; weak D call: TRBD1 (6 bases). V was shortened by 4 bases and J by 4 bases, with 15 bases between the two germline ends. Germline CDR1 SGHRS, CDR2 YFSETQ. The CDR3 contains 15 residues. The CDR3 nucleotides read TGCGCCAGCAGCCGACAGGACTTCTCGTACAATGAGCAGTTCTTC. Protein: CASSRQDFSYNEQFF.

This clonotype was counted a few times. Here the CDR3 reads CSARTARASGRAYEQFF. The CDR3 DNA reads TGCAGTGCCAGGACGGCGAGGGCTAGCGGGAGGGCCTATGAGCAGTTCTTC. The chain joins TRBV20-1 to TRBJ2-1; 12 nucleotides match TRBD2. Trimming took 6 bases from V and 8 from J; bases not matched to a gene: 17. CDR1 and CDR2 (germline): DFQATT, SNEGSKA (reference sequence). This CDR3 region has 17 residues.

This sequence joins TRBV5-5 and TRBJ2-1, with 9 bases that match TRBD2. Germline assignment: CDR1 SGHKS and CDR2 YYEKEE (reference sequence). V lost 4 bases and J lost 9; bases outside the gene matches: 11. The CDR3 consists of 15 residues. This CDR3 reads CASSPGVAGVGEQFF. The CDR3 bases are TGTGCCAGCAGCCCTGGTGTAGCGGGAGTGGGTGAGCAGTTCTTC.

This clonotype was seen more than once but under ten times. The DNA of the CDR3 is TGTGCCAGCAGCCTGCAGGGAAGACTTCAGGGGGCCGACGAGACCCAGTACTTC. This sequence encodes CASSLQGRLQGADETQYF. The V call is TRBV11-2, the J call TRBJ2-5; 8 positions agree with TRBD1. This CDR3 is built from 18 residues. Germline-derived CDR1 and CDR2 are SGHAT and FQNNGV. V was pared by 5 bases and J by 5 bases, with 19 bases of the junction left unmatched.

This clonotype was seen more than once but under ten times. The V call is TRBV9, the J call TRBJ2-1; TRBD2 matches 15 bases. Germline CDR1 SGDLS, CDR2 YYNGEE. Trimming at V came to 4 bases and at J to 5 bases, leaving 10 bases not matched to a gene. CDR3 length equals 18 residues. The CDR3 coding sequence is TGTGCCAGCAGCAGGACTAGCGGGAGGGCCCTACAGGACAATGAGCAGTTCTTC. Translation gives CASSRTSGRALQDNEQFF.

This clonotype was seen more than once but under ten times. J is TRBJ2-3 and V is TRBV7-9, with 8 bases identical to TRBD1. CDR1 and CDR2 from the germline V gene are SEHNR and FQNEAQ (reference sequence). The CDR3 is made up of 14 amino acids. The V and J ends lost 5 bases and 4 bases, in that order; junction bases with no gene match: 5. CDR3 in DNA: TGTGCCAGCAGCCAGGACAGGGCCCCAGATACGCAGTATTTT. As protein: CASSQDRAPDTQYF.

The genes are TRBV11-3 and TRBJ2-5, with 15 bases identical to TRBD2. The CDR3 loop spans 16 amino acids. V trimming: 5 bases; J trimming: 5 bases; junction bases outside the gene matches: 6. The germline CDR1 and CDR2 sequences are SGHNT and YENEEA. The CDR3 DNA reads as TGTGCCAGCAGCGCCGGACTAGCGGGAGGGTTGGAGACCCAGTACTTC. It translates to CASSAGLAGGLETQYF.